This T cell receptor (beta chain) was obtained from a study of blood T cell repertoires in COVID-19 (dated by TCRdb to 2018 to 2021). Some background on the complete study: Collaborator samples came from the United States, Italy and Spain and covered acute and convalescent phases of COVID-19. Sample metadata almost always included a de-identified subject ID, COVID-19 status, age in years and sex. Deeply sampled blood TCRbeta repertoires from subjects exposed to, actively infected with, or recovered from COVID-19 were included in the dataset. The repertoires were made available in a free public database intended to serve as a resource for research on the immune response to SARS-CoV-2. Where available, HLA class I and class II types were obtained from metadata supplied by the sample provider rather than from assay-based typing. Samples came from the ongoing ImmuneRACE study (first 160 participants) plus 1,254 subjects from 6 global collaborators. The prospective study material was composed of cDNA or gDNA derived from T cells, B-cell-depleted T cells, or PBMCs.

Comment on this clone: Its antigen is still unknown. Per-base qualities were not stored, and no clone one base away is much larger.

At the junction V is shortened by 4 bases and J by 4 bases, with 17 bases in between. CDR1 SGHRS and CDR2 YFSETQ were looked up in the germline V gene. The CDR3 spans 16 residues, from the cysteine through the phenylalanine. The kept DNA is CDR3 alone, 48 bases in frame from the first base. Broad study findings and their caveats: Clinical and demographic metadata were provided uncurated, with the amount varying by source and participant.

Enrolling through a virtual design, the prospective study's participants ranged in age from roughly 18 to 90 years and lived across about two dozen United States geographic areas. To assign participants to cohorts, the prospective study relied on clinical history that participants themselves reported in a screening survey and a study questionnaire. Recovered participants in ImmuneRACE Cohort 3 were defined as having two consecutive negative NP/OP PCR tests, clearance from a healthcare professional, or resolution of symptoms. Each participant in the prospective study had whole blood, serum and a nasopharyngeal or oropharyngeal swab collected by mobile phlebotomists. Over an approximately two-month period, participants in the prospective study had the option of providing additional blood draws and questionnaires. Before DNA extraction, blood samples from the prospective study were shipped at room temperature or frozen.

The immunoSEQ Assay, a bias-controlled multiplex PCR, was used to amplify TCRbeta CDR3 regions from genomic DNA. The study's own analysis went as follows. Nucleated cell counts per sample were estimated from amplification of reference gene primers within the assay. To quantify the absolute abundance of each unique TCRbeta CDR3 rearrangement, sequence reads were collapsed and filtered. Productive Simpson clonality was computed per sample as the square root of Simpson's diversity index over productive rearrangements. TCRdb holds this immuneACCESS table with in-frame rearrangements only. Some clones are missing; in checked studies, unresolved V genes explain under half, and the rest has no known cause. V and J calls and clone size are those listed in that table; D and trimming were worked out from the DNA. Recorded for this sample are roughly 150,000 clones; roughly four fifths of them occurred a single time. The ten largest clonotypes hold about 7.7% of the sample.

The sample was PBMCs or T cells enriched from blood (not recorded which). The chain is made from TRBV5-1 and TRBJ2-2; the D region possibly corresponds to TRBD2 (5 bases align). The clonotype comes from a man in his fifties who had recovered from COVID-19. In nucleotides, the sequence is TGCGCCAGCAGCCCCGCCACGGCGGGCTCCACCGGGGAGCTGTTTTTT. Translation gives CASSPATAGSTGELFF.